Included here is one T cell receptor (beta chain) sequence, with context. Its antigen specificity is not known. No base quality values were provided; no much bigger clone lies one nucleotide off. This sample was included in a study of CD8 T cells in Susac syndrome (dated by TCRdb to about 2019). About the full investigation: Repertoire sequencing was used to test whether CD8+ T cell activation and differentiation in Susac syndrome was antigen driven. Points the paper makes about the study in general: The number of individuals in the TCR sequencing and HLA analysis was acknowledged as relatively small.

RNA was extracted with the RNeasy kit and roughly 0.45 to 1 ug was reverse transcribed using random hexamers. TCR beta CDR3 regions were amplified with the immunoSEQ multiplex PCR assay covering 54 Vbeta and 13 Jbeta segments. PCR amplification bias was corrected using a synthetic template baseline for primer optimization and computational correction. On the authors' methods: Reads were assigned to V, D and J genes according to IMGT and analyzed in immunoSEQ Analyzer, with only productive sequences retained. To calculate clonality, Shannon entropy was normalized by log2 of the number of productive unique sequences and then subtracted from one. Public and private clones were assessed among the 100 most prevalent clones of each patient and control. A clone was defined as Susac-specific if it was absent from the healthy and MS cohorts, from some 1,100 published viral clones and from other ImmuneACCESS disease sequences. TCRdb ran its own pipeline on the public reads, namely fastp trimming at Q25 and MiXCR clone calling, and kept in-frame beta chains. Every entry covers one CDR3 protein and lists the most common genes and DNA from its rows. TCRdb's processing, not the authors', yielded these V and J calls. A total of approximately 190,000 distinct CDR3 sequences appear in this sample, approximately 93% of them only once. The biggest ten clones account for around 0.1% of the sample.

Peripheral blood CD8+ and CD4+ T cells from healthy donors, Susac syndrome patients and multiple sclerosis patients were profiled by high-throughput TCR beta sequencing. Healthy donors were age- and sex-matched controls. Bulk CD8+ and CD4+ T cells were purified by magnetic negative isolation, while CD8+ TEMRA cells were enriched using FACS. Blood was drawn into EDTA tubes, processed within 24 hours, and PBMCs were isolated by density gradient centrifugation. PBMCs intended for TCR sequencing were cryopreserved in liquid nitrogen and thawed later in a water bath at 37 degrees C. The sorted or isolated CD4+, CD8+ and CD8+ TEMRA cells had a purity of 90% or higher. This TCR was sampled from a human donor in good health. Source material: CD4+ T cells from PBMCs.

The sequence in DNA is TGTGCCAGCAGCCAAGTCGGGTGGGGCACAGATACGCAGTATTTT. It translates to CASSQVGWGTDTQYF. Recombination connected TRBV3-1 to TRBJ2-3, with the D segment identity uncertain. The CDR3 covers 15 residues, taking in both the cysteine and the phenylalanine. CDR3 DNA is the only sequence kept; it has 45 bases, read in frame from the first base. CDR1 LGHDT and CDR2 YNNKEL were looked up in the germline V gene (reference sequence). The germline ends are 9 bases apart after V is trimmed by 1 base and J by 1 base.